This TCR beta chain was identified in a study of T-cell reconstitution after alpha-beta-depleted transplantation in children. Points from the study as a whole: A year had passed since transplant, and T-cell counts and diversity by then came mostly from newly produced T cells. Reportedly, alpha-beta T cells present about two months post-transplant originated from several hundred expanded clones of graft origin. It was surviving recipient T cells and thymic progenitors that gave some patients high TCRbeta diversity at day 60.

A TCRbeta library incorporating unique molecular identifiers was prepared. TCRdb reprocessed the PCR reads via MiXCR and lists one record per CDR3 protein. Among hundreds of thousands of distinct CDR3 sequences listed, approximately 8% were seen once. There are many counts of this clonotype. As yet, its antigen is unknown. Per the germline V gene, CDR1 is KGHSH and CDR2 is LQKENI. Losses at the gene ends were 5 bases for V and 5 bases for J; bases not matched to a gene: 6. CDR3 length equals 14 residues. The chain recombines TRBV18 with TRBJ1-5, with 7 positions matching TRBD1. The TCR sequence derives from a male patient aged 2-15 years who had a stem cell transplant for acute myeloid leukemia, so the T cells may come from the graft donor. Sample: PBMCs, mostly from graft donor cells, taken 360 days after TCRalphabeta/CD19-depleted stem cell transplant. CDR3 loop: CASSSRTGDQPQHF. In DNA form, the CDR3 reads TGTGCCAGCTCATCACGGACAGGTGATCAGCCCCAGCATTTT.